Following are 17 T cell receptor beta chains from one sample sequenced in a study of blood T cell repertoires in COVID-19 (dated by TCRdb to the early 2020s). The library came from the immunoSEQ multiplex PCR assay. What TCRdb holds here is the immuneACCESS table cut down to in-frame rearrangements. Part of the clones is not present; checked against another copy, under half of the missing clones reflect an unresolved V gene, and the others are unexplained. The sample table holds approximately 160,000 clones, of which around 84% were seen once. The ten largest clones add up to 8.3% of the sample. The sequenced material came from peripheral blood. These receptors all come from a woman between 55 and 75 years old with COVID-19, enrolled during active disease.

The CDR3: CASSPMTRGLSTGNTIYF. In nucleotides, the CDR3 is TGTGCCAGCTCACCGATGACCCGGGGACTCAGCACTGGAAACACCATATATTTT. V is TRBV18 and J is TRBJ1-3; the D gene is possibly TRBD1 (5 bases). The V gene lost 3 bases and the J gene lost 2 bases, with 20 bases spanning the gap. The CDR3 is 18 amino acids. Germline values: CDR1 KGHSH, CDR2 LQKENI.

The gene calls are TRBV10-3 and TRBJ1-5; 7 nucleotides align to TRBD1. From germline, CDR1 is ENHRY and CDR2 SYGVKD. The CDR3 has 17 amino acids. The V segment lost 3 bases and the J segment 2 bases; nucleotides outside the gene matches: 10. CDR3 in amino acids: CAISEATGTVGNQPQHF. For the CDR3, the DNA is TGTGCCATCAGTGAAGCTACCGGGACAGTCGGCAATCAGCCCCAGCATTTT.

The chain is built from TRBV5-1 and TRBJ1-1; TRBD1 matches 8 bases. Trimming at V came to 4 bases and at J to 8 bases, leaving 7 bases not matched to a gene. Germline lookup yields CDR1 SGHRS and CDR2 YFSETQ. The CDR3 has 13 residues. CDR3 residues: CASSARQGSEAFF. CDR3 DNA sequence: TGCGCCAGCAGCGCCCGACAGGGGAGCGAAGCTTTCTTT.

The CDR3 sequence is CASSVPSAVAGRTGELFF. In DNA form, the CDR3 reads TGTGCCAGCAGCGTACCTTCAGCCGTAGCGGGGCGCACCGGGGAGCTGTTTTTT. This chain uses TRBV9 with TRBJ2-2; 8 bases align to TRBD2. The germline V gene encodes CDR1 SGDLS and CDR2 YYNGEE. The CDR3 spans 18 residues. The J segment lost 4 bases and the V segment lost 1 base, leaving 12 bases of the junction unmatched.

The chain joins TRBV19 to TRBJ2-2; 8 bases agree with TRBD1. CDR3 length: 14 residues. Trimming removed 5 bases from V and 4 bases from J; junction bases left unmatched: 3. Germline V gene sequence: CDR1 LNHDA, CDR2 SQIVND (reference sequence). The CDR3 nucleotides are TGTGCCAGTAGTCTCGACAGGGGCACCGGGGAGCTGTTTTTT. This translates into CASSLDRGTGELFF. Variable domain in full (rest from reference TRBV19 and TRBJ2-2): DGGITQSPKYLFRKEGQNVTLSCEQNLNHDAMYWYRQDPGQGLRLIYYSQIVNDFQKGDIAEGYSVSREKKESFPLTVTSAQKNPTAFYLCASSLDRGTGELFFGEGSRLTVL.

This clone was recorded many times. The rearrangement joins TRBV5-1 to TRBJ2-5; no reliable D call. This CDR3 comprises 14 residues. V lost 4 bases, J lost 5 bases, and 15 bases lay in between. In germline, CDR1 is SGHRS, CDR2 YFSETQ. The CDR3 coding sequence is TGCGCCAGCAGCCCTGCCGGGTTTCCCGAGACCCAGTACTTC. It specifies CASSPAGFPETQYF.

The chain links TRBV6-5 to TRBJ2-2; 7 bases line up with TRBD2. Losses at the gene ends were 5 bases for V and 7 bases for J; bases not matched to a gene: 4. This CDR3 has 13 amino acids. CDR1 is MNHEY, CDR2 SVGAGI, per germline. The CDR3 loop is CASSIAGVGELFF. The CDR3, as DNA: TGTGCCAGCAGTATCGCGGGGGTCGGGGAGCTGTTTTTT.

The V and J genes are TRBV30 and TRBJ1-5; 7 nucleotides align to TRBD1. The CDR3 sequence is 13 residues long. The germline V gene has CDR1 GTSNPN and CDR2 SVGIG (reference sequence). J lost 5 bases, V lost 5 bases, and 6 bases had no gene match. Here the CDR3 reads CAWGRGGDQPQHF. The CDR3 DNA is TGTGCCTGGGGGAGAGGGGGCGATCAGCCCCAGCATTTT.

This chain links TRBV13 with TRBJ1-1, with D possibly matching TRBD1 (5 bases). This CDR3 is 13 amino acids long. Trimming cost V 6 bases and J 1 base, with 9 bases left between them. The germline V gene has CDR1 PRHDT and CDR2 FYEKMQ (reference sequence). The CDR3 spells CASRGPANTEAFF. The CDR3 nucleotides are TGTGCCAGCAGGGGGCCAGCGAACACTGAAGCTTTCTTT.

The J gene is TRBJ1-1, the V gene TRBV18; D call uncertain. Germline V CDR1 and CDR2: KGHSH, LQKENI. This CDR3 has 13 amino acids. Between the trimmed V and J ends, which lost 3 bases and 6 bases, there was a span of 11 bases. The CDR3 nucleotides are TGTGCCAGCTCACCCGGAGGTCTCGCTGAAGCTTTCTTT. This encodes CASSPGGLAEAFF.

Points on this clone: Distinct nucleotide sequences in the sample also encode this CDR3. The rearrangement links TRBV29-1 to TRBJ2-1; TRBD1 aligns across 10 bases. The trim removed 6 bases at V and 2 bases at J, leaving 4 bases unmatched. From germline, CDR1 is SQVTM and CDR2 ANQGSEA. The CDR3 totals 14 residues. DNA of the CDR3: TGCAGCGTATTGGGACAGGGGACCTACAATGAGCAGTTCTTC. Its protein product is CSVLGQGTYNEQFF.

The V call is TRBV5-1, the J call TRBJ2-3, with D possibly TRBD2 on 6 matching bases. Per the germline V gene, CDR1 is SGHRS and CDR2 is YFSETQ. V was cut by 0 bases and J by 13 bases, with 15 bases left in between. This CDR3 has 13 residues. The CDR3: CASSLGTSILEYF. The CDR3 nucleotides are TGCGCCAGCAGCTTGGGAACTAGCATATTAGAGTATTTT.

The chain links TRBV10-3 to TRBJ1-5; D gene uncertain. Germline CDR1 and CDR2: ENHRY and SYGVKD. The CDR3 length is 15 residues. V shed 6 bases and J shed 1 base, with 13 bases lying between them. The CDR3 protein is CAISPTDGSNQPQHF. The CDR3 region has the DNA TGTGCCATCAGCCCAACAGATGGGAGCAATCAGCCCCAGCATTTT.

The CDR3 bases are TGTGCCAGCAGTGAATTAATCGGGGAGCTGTTTTTT. Protein sequence: CASSELIGELFF. This sequence joins TRBV25-1 and TRBJ2-2; D is unresolved. Trimming took 1 base from V and 7 from J, leaving 4 bases between them. CDR1 is MGHDK, CDR2 SYGVNS, per germline. The CDR3 runs to 12 residues.

The rearrangement joins TRBV7-2 to TRBJ1-5, with TRBD1 identical over 7 bases. V gave up 2 bases and J gave up 6 bases; unmatched junction bases: 10. CDR1 is SGHTA, CDR2 FQGNSA, per germline. The CDR3 runs 16 residues. In DNA form, the CDR3 reads TGTGCCAGCAGCTTATATAGGGACAGAGGGGGTCAGCCCCAGCATTTT. Its translation is CASSLYRDRGGQPQHF.

The genes are TRBV10-3 and TRBJ1-1; D gene uncertain. Germline V gene lookup returns CDR1 ENHRY and CDR2 SYGVKD. V lost 4 bases and J lost 6, with 12 bases in between. This CDR3 has 13 amino acids. CDR3 sequence: CAISGPSGPEAFF. The CDR3 region has the DNA TGTGCCATCAGTGGGCCTAGTGGCCCTGAAGCTTTCTTT.

This chain uses TRBV7-2 with TRBJ1-1; no clear D gene. This CDR3 has 14 amino acids. With 1 base removed from V and 1 base from J, the gap between germline ends came to 7 bases. In germline, CDR1 is SGHTA, CDR2 FQGNSA. CDR3 sequence: CASSLVHRNTEAFF. CDR3 nucleotides: TGTGCCAGCAGCTTAGTACACAGGAACACTGAAGCTTTCTTT.